These T cell receptor beta chains were read from a single sample in a study of T cell responses to AZD1222 COVID-19 vaccine. Sequencing used immunoSEQ multiplex PCR; TCRdb keeps in-frame clones, though not all of them. The repertoire holds over 120,000 clones, with 88% as singletons. The sequencing here drew on peripheral blood, taken 28 days after the second dose of the MenACWY control vaccine. The receptors here all came from an adult who received the MenACWY meningococcal vaccine as a control. Both conserved end residues are part of each CDR3. The D gene is left open where the match is weak. The size field is filled for only some rows; it gives once, few, many or a size class.

J gene	V gene	clone size	D gene	CDR3 protein	CDR3 DNA
TRBJ2-7	TRBV5-1	.	.	CASSLDGAQIEQYF	TGCGCCAGCAGCTTGGATGGGGCCCAGATCGAGCAGTACTTC
TRBJ2-2	TRBV24-1	.	.	CATSDFYGPNTGELFF	TGTGCCACCAGTGATTTCTATGGTCCGAACACCGGGGAGCTGTTTTTT
TRBJ1-5	TRBV6-5	.	.	CASTGGGNNQPQHF	TGTGCCAGCACCGGGGGGGGGAACAATCAGCCCCAGCATTTT
TRBJ2-1	TRBV29-1	.	.	CSVERGHEQFF	TGCAGCGTTGAAAGGGGTCATGAGCAGTTCTTC
TRBJ2-5	TRBV10-3	.	.	CAIAGPQETQYF	TGTGCCATCGCAGGGCCTCAAGAGACCCAGTACTTC
TRBJ2-7	TRBV28	.	TRBD2	CASTGGTWYF	TGTGCCAGCACGGGAGGGACTTGGTACTTC
TRBJ2-1	TRBV15	once	TRBD2	CATSRWGGTSGSPRDNEQFF	TGTGCCACCAGCAGGTGGGGGGGGACTAGCGGGAGCCCCAGAGATAATGAGCAGTTCTTC
TRBJ2-3	TRBV5-4	.	TRBD1	CASSWDRAGDTQYF	TGTGCCAGCAGCTGGGACAGGGCCGGGGATACGCAGTATTTT
TRBJ2-7	TRBV4-1	.	.	CASSQGLASLYEQYF	TGCGCCAGCAGCCAAGGCCTGGCCTCCCTCTACGAGCAGTACTTC
TRBJ2-2	TRBV2	once	TRBD1	CASSESGGYTGELFF	TGTGCCAGCAGTGAATCAGGGGGCTACACCGGGGAGCTGTTTTTT
TRBJ2-7	TRBV28	few	TRBD2	CASSLSGRNGYEQYF	TGTGCCAGCAGCCTTAGCGGGAGGAACGGTTACGAGCAGTACTTC
TRBJ1-5	TRBV27	.	.	CASSLRGPNSNQPQHF	TGTGCCAGCAGTTTACGAGGGCCTAATAGCAATCAGCCCCAGCATTTT
TRBJ1-1	TRBV5-7	.	.	CASSLAPTGTGEVKAFF	TGTGCCAGCAGCTTGGCCCCTACCGGGACGGGGGAGGTCAAAGCTTTCTTT
TRBJ1-4	TRBV7-9	.	.	CASSLTGGNEKLFF	TGTGCCAGCAGCCTGACAGGTGGGAATGAAAAACTGTTTTTT
TRBJ1-4	TRBV5-4	.	TRBD1	CASSSPGQANEKLFF	TGTGCCAGCAGCTCGCCGGGACAGGCTAATGAAAAACTGTTTTTT
TRBJ2-7	TRBV7-8	.	.	CASSSDREQYF	TGTGCCAGCAGCTCAGACAGAGAACAGTACTTC
TRBJ2-3	TRBV7-2	.	.	CASRPWSPGNTDTQYF	TGTGCCAGCAGACCGTGGAGCCCTGGGAACACAGATACGCAGTATTTT
TRBJ1-2	TRBV7-2	.	.	CASSAGQNYGYTF	TGTGCCAGCAGCGCCGGACAGAACTATGGCTACACCTTC
TRBJ2-1	TRBV3-1/TRBV3-2	.	TRBD2	CASSQSPGIASGYALFF	TGTGCCAGCAGCCAATCTCCAGGGATCGCTAGCGGTTATGCCTTGTTCTTC
TRBJ2-6	TRBV15	.	.	CATSRDTGSGANVLTF	TGTGCCACCAGCAGAGATACAGGGTCTGGGGCCAACGTCCTGACTTTC
TRBJ2-6	TRBV5-8	once	TRBD1	CASSLVWTGLSGANVLTF	TGTGCCAGCAGCTTGGTATGGACAGGTCTATCTGGGGCCAACGTCCTGACTTTC
TRBJ1-1	TRBV29-1	.	.	CSGSLMGEAFF	TGCAGCGGTTCCTTGATGGGTGAAGCTTTCTTT
TRBJ2-1	TRBV7-9	once	TRBD1	CASSPPRDSSYNEQFF	TGTGCCAGCAGCCCACCCCGGGACAGCTCCTACAATGAGCAGTTCTTC
TRBJ2-3	TRBV11-1	once	TRBD1	CASRGTAQATDTQYF	TGTGCCAGCAGGGGGACAGCTCAAGCCACAGATACGCAGTATTTT
TRBJ1-2	TRBV28	.	TRBD1	CASSLTGTGFGYTF	TGTGCCAGCAGTTTGACCGGGACAGGGTTCGGCTACACCTTC
TRBJ2-2	TRBV5-1	.	.	CASTTGSGGELFF	TGCGCCAGCACTACAGGGTCAGGCGGGGAGCTGTTTTTT
TRBJ1-5	TRBV4-2	.	.	CASSQEGASNQPQHF	TGTGCCAGCAGCCAAGAAGGAGCTAGCAATCAGCCCCAGCATTTT
TRBJ2-1	TRBV14	.	.	CASSLDSRQVFF	TGTGCCAGCAGCCTGGACAGTCGTCAAGTGTTCTTC
TRBJ1-6	TRBV24-1	.	TRBD1	CATSDTGTGVASPLHF	TGTGCCACCAGTGATACGGGGACAGGAGTTGCTTCACCCCTCCACTTT
TRBJ1-2	TRBV20-1	.	.	CSAVRGEGYTF	TGCAGTGCCGTCCGGGGGGAGGGCTACACCTTC
TRBJ2-3	TRBV30	.	.	CAWSRAPLRGF	TGTGCCTGGAGTCGGGCCCCTCTTCGGGGTTTT
TRBJ1-2	TRBV5-6	.	.	CASSLESRLAPNYGYTF	TGTGCCAGCAGCTTGGAGTCAAGACTAGCACCTAACTATGGCTACACCTTC
TRBJ2-6	TRBV28	once	.	CASSFSSRSQSGANVLTF	TGTGCCAGCAGTTTTTCTTCACGATCCCAGTCTGGGGCCAACGTCCTGACTTTC
TRBJ1-4	TRBV5-4	.	TRBD1	CASSRDRAAEKLFF	TGTGCCAGCAGCCGGGACAGAGCAGCTGAAAAACTGTTTTTT
TRBJ2-5	TRBV29-1	medium-sized	.	CSVESVGETQYF	TGCAGCGTTGAATCGGTTGGGGAGACCCAGTACTTC
TRBJ1-2	TRBV3-1/TRBV3-2	.	.	CASSHGPIPNGYTF	TGTGCCAGCAGCCATGGCCCGATACCAAATGGCTACACCTTC
TRBJ1-1	TRBV4-3	.	TRBD1	CASSLNRGLVETEAFF	TGCGCCAGCAGCCTAAACAGGGGGCTAGTGGAAACTGAAGCTTTCTTT
TRBJ1-1	TRBV5-1	.	.	CASSLGTVNTEAFF	TGCGCCAGCAGCTTAGGGACGGTGAACACTGAAGCTTTCTTT
TRBJ1-1	TRBV18	.	.	CASSLGGSFNTEAFF	TGTGCCAGCTCACTCGGGGGTAGTTTCAACACTGAAGCTTTCTTT
TRBJ2-1	TRBV12-1	.	.	CASSFSLTSPHSEQFF	TGTGCCAGCAGCTTTTCACTGACCTCCCCCCACAGTGAGCAGTTCTTC